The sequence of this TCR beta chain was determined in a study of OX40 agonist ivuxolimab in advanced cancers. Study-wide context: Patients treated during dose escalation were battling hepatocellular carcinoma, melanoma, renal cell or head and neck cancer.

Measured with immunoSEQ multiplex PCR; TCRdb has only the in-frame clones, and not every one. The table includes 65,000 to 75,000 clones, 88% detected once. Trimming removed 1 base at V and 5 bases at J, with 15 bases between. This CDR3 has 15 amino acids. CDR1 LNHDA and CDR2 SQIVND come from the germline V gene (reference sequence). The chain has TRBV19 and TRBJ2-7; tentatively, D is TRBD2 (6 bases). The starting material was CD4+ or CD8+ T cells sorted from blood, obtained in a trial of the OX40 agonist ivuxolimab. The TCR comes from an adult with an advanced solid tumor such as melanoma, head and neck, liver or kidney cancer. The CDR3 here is CASSIAPSSGDEQYF. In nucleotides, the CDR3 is TGTGCCAGTAGTATAGCCCCCAGCTCGGGGGACGAGCAGTACTTC.